This entry concerns a single T cell receptor beta chain. The data were obtained in a study of T cells expressing NK-cell markers. 5'RACE template switching with UMIs generated TCR beta cDNA. TCRdb reprocessed the 5' RACE reads, with one entry per CDR3 protein and no DNA. This sample's table has some 460,000 distinct CDR3 sequences. Germline assignment: CDR1 LGHDT and CDR2 YNNKEL (reference sequence). This CDR3 is 14 amino acids long. The chain combines TRBV3-1 with TRBJ1-6; TCRdb indicates TRBD1, and absent DNA this call remains unverified. This receptor was taken from a woman in her forties or fifties in good health. Sequencing was performed on blood T cells: a sorted CD56 or NKG2C T cell subset, CD4+ or CD8+ T cells, or bulk PBMC T cells (not recorded which). The CDR3 region is CASRSQGDNSPLHF.